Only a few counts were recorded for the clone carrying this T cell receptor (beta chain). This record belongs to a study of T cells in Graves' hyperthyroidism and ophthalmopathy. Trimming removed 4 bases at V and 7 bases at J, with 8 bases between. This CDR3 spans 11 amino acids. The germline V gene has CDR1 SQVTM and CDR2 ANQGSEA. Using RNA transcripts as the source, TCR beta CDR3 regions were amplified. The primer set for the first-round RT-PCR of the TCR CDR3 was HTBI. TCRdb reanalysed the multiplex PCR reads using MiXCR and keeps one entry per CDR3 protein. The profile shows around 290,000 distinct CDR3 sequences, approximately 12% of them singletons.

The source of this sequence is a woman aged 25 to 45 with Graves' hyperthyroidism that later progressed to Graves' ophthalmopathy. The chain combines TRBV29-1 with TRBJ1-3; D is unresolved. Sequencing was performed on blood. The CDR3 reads CSVGYGNTIYF. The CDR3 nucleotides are TGCAGCGTTGGTTACGGGAACACCATATATTTT.